This is a list of T cell receptor beta chains from one sample in a study of patients and donors after allogeneic stem cell transplantation. TCRdb re-called the RT-PCR reads with MiXCR, one entry per CDR3 protein. The table lists tens of thousands of distinct CDR3 sequences, around 49% of them singletons, with roughly two thirds in the top ten. The material sequenced was blood, either unsorted or a sorted T cell fraction (not recorded which). The receptors were gathered from a human donor who was either an allogeneic HSCT recipient or a stem cell or donor lymphocyte infusion donor (not recorded which). It is not recorded whose cells these are; they may come from a transplant donor. CDR3s include the opening cysteine and the closing phenylalanine or tryptophan. Each record gives: J gene, V gene, D gene, clone size, CDR3 protein, CDR3 DNA. A D gene is named only where the DNA matches it firmly. Not every row has a clone size; where given, it reads once, few, many or a size class.

j_call: TRBJ1-5; v_call: TRBV7-8; d_call: -; clone_size: -; cdr3_aa: CASSSQTEYNQPQHF; cdr3_nt: TGTGCCAGCAGCTCCCAGACAGAGTACAATCAGCCCCAGCATTTT
j_call: TRBJ1-3; v_call: TRBV7-9; d_call: -; clone_size: -; cdr3_aa: CASTTQGYGNTIYF; cdr3_nt: TGTGCCAGCACAACACAGGGTTATGGAAACACCATATATTTT
j_call: TRBJ1-2; v_call: TRBV7-2; d_call: -; clone_size: -; cdr3_aa: CASSFRYGYTF; cdr3_nt: TGTGCCAGCAGTTTCCGTTATGGCTACACCTTC
j_call: TRBJ2-4; v_call: TRBV28; d_call: -; clone_size: once; cdr3_aa: CASSFSGKNIQYF; cdr3_nt: TGTGCCAGCAGTTTCTCAGGGAAAAACATTCAGTACTTC
j_call: TRBJ2-3; v_call: TRBV5-6; d_call: -; clone_size: -; cdr3_aa: CASSLAGAGDTQYF; cdr3_nt: TGTGCCAGCAGCTTGGCAGGGGCAGGAGATACGCAGTATTTT
j_call: TRBJ1-2; v_call: TRBV6-2/TRBV6-3; d_call: -; clone_size: -; cdr3_aa: CASSSLGTNYGYTF; cdr3_nt: TGTGCCAGCAGTTCCCTGGGCACCAACTATGGCTACACCTTC
j_call: TRBJ1-6; v_call: TRBV20-1; d_call: -; clone_size: -; cdr3_aa: CSARPTDLPYNSPLHF; cdr3_nt: TGCAGTGCTAGACCGACAGATCTGCCCTATAATTCACCCCTCCACTTT
j_call: TRBJ2-5; v_call: TRBV25-1; d_call: -; clone_size: once; cdr3_aa: CASSEGRERETQYF; cdr3_nt: TGTGCCAGCAGTGAGGGACGGGAGAGGGAGACCCAGTACTTC
j_call: TRBJ2-4; v_call: TRBV6-2/TRBV6-3; d_call: TRBD2; clone_size: -; cdr3_aa: CASSYSLAGNFNIQYF; cdr3_nt: TGTGCCAGCAGTTACTCACTAGCGGGGAATTTCAACATTCAGTACTTC
j_call: TRBJ1-1; v_call: TRBV7-8; d_call: TRBD1; clone_size: few; cdr3_aa: CASSLQGADTEAFF; cdr3_nt: TGTGCCAGCAGCTTACAGGGGGCAGACACTGAAGCTTTCTTT
j_call: TRBJ1-1; v_call: TRBV5-5; d_call: -; clone_size: few; cdr3_aa: CASFGTEAFF; cdr3_nt: TGTGCCAGCTTTGGTACTGAAGCTTTCTTT
j_call: TRBJ1-2; v_call: TRBV15; d_call: -; clone_size: -; cdr3_aa: CATSREGIYGYTF; cdr3_nt: TGTGCCACCAGCAGAGAGGGGATCTATGGCTACACCTTC
j_call: TRBJ2-5; v_call: TRBV6-5; d_call: TRBD1; clone_size: -; cdr3_aa: CASSSDRGLETQYF; cdr3_nt: TGTGCCAGCAGTTCTGACAGGGGGCTAGAGACCCAGTACTTC
j_call: TRBJ2-1; v_call: TRBV6-2/TRBV6-3; d_call: -; clone_size: -; cdr3_aa: CASSYQFGTGPYNEQFF; cdr3_nt: TGTGCCAGCAGTTACCAGTTCGGAACAGGCCCCTACAATGAGCAGTTCTTC
j_call: TRBJ1-2; v_call: TRBV20-1; d_call: -; clone_size: -; cdr3_aa: CSASAAYGYTF; cdr3_nt: TGCAGTGCTAGTGCAGCCTATGGCTACACCTTC
j_call: TRBJ1-2; v_call: TRBV4-1; d_call: TRBD1; clone_size: -; cdr3_aa: CASSQDSVGTGAYGYTF; cdr3_nt: TGCGCCAGCAGCCAAGATTCTGTCGGGACAGGGGCGTATGGCTACACCTTC
j_call: TRBJ2-1; v_call: TRBV7-2; d_call: -; clone_size: -; cdr3_aa: CASSLGRNNEQFF; cdr3_nt: TGTGCCAGCAGCCTTGGACGAAACAATGAGCAGTTCTTC
j_call: TRBJ1-1; v_call: TRBV2; d_call: -; clone_size: -; cdr3_aa: CASSEDGAGVNTEAFF; cdr3_nt: TGTGCCAGCAGTGAAGATGGGGCAGGGGTGAACACTGAAGCTTTCTTT
j_call: TRBJ1-5; v_call: TRBV6-2/TRBV6-3; d_call: -; clone_size: few; cdr3_aa: CASSFPGANQPQHF; cdr3_nt: TGTGCCAGCAGTTTTCCAGGGGCAAATCAGCCCCAGCATTTT
j_call: TRBJ1-4; v_call: TRBV2; d_call: -; clone_size: -; cdr3_aa: CASRTPSEKLFF; cdr3_nt: TGTGCCAGCAGGACACCCTCGGAAAAACTGTTTTTT
j_call: TRBJ1-5; v_call: TRBV19; d_call: TRBD1; clone_size: -; cdr3_aa: CASSYRGHQPQHF; cdr3_nt: TGTGCCAGTAGCTACAGGGGGCACCAGCCCCAGCATTTT
j_call: TRBJ1-1; v_call: TRBV10-1; d_call: -; clone_size: -; cdr3_aa: CASRRGANTEAFF; cdr3_nt: TGCGCCAGCAGACGGGGGGCCAACACTGAAGCTTTCTTT
j_call: TRBJ1-4; v_call: TRBV27; d_call: -; clone_size: few; cdr3_aa: CASSLTPREKLFF; cdr3_nt: TGTGCCAGCAGTTTAACCCCCCGTGAAAAACTGTTTTTT
j_call: TRBJ1-2; v_call: TRBV5-1; d_call: TRBD1; clone_size: -; cdr3_aa: CASSETGVGYTF; cdr3_nt: TGCGCCAGCAGCGAGACAGGGGTTGGCTACACCTTC
j_call: TRBJ2-1; v_call: TRBV10-2; d_call: -; clone_size: -; cdr3_aa: CASSPGTSVAEQFF; cdr3_nt: TGCGCCAGCAGTCCTGGGACTTCCGTTGCTGAGCAGTTCTTC